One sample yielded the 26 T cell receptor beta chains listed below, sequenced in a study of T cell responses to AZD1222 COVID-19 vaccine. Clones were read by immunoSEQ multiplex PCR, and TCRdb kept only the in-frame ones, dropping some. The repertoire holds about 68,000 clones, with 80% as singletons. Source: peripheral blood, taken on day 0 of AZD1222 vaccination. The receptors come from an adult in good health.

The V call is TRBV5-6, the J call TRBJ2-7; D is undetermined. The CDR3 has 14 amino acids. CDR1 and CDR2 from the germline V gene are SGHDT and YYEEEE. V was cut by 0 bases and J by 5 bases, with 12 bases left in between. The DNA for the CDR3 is TGTGCCAGCAGCTTGGGGCCGCGCCCGGACGAGCAGTACTTC. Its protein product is CASSLGPRPDEQYF.

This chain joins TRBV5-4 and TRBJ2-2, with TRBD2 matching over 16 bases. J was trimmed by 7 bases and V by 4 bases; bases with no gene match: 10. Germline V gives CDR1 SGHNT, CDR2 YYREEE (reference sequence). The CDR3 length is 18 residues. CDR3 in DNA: TGTGCCAGCAGCCCCCTCGGGACTAGCGGGGGGGGGCGCGGGGAGCTGTTTTTT. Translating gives CASSPLGTSGGGRGELFF. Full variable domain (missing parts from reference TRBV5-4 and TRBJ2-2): ETGVTQSPTHLIKTRGQQVTLRCSSQSGHNTVSWYQQALGQGPQFIFQYYREEENGRGNFPPRFSGLQFPNYSSELNVNALELDDSALYLCASSPLGTSGGGRGELFFGEGSRLTVL.

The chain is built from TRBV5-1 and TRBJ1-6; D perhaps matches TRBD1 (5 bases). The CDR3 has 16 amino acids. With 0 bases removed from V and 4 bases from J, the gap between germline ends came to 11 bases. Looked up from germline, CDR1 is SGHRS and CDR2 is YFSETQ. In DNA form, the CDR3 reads TGCGCCAGCAGCTTGGCGGGGGTTTCGTATAATTCACCCCTCCACTTT. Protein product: CASSLAGVSYNSPLHF.

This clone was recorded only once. CDR3 DNA: TGTGCCAGCAGTTACAGGGGTGCGGGCCAAGAGACCCAGTACTTC. Protein product: CASSYRGAGQETQYF. The rearrangement uses TRBV2 and TRBJ2-5; 7 bases match TRBD1. Trimming at V came to 5 bases and at J to 1 base, leaving 7 bases not matched to a gene. Germline CDR1 SNHLY, CDR2 FYNNEI. The CDR3 is made up of 15 amino acids.

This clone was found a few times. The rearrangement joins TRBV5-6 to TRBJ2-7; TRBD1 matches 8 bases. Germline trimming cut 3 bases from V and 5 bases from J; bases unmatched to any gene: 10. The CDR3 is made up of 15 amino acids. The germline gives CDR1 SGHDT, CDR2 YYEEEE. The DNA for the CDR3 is TGTGCCAGCAGCTCCCTTGGACAGGGTTTCCACGAGCAGTACTTC. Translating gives CASSSLGQGFHEQYF.

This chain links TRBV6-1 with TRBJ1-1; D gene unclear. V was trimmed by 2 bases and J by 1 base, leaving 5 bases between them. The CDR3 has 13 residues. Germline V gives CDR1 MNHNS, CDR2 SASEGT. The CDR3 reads CASSEKGNTEAFF. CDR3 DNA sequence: TGTGCCAGCAGTGAAAAGGGGAACACTGAAGCTTTCTTT.

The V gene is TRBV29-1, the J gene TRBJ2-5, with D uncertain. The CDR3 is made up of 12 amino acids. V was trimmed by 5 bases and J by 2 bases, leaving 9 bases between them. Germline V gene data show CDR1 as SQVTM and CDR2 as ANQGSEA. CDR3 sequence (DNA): TGCAGCGTTCGAGTATTTCAAGAGACCCAGTACTTC. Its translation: CSVRVFQETQYF.

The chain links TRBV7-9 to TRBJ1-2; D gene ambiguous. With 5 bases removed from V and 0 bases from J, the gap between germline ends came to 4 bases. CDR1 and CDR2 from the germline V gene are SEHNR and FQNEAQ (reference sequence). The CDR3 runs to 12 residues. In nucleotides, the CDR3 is TGTGCCAGCAGCGCAACTAACTATGGCTACACCTTC. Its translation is CASSATNYGYTF.

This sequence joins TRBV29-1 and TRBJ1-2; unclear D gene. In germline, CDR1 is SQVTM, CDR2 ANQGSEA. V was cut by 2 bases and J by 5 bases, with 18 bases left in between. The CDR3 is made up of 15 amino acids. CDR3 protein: CSVERWARSLYGYTF. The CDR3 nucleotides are TGCAGCGTTGAAAGATGGGCCCGATCTTTATATGGCTACACCTTC.

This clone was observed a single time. The CDR3 sequence is CASSPEGSGNTIYF. For the CDR3, the DNA is TGTGCCAGCTCACCGGAGGGTTCTGGAAACACCATATATTTT. The rearrangement joins TRBV18 to TRBJ1-3; D is uncertain. Germline lookup yields CDR1 KGHSH and CDR2 LQKENI. V was cut by 3 bases and J by 1 base, with 7 bases left in between. The CDR3 is 14 amino acids.

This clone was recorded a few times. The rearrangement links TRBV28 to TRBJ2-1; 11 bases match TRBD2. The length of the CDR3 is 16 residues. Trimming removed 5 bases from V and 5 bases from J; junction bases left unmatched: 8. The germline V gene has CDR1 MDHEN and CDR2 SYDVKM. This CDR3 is CASSPLTSGGNNEQFF. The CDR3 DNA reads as TGTGCCAGCAGTCCCCTTACTAGCGGGGGTAACAATGAGCAGTTCTTC.

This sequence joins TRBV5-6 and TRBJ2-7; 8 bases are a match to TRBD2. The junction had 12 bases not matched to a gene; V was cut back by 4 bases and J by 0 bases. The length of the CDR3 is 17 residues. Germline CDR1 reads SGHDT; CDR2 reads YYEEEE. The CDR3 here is CASSILPGLDPSYEQYF. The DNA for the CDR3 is TGTGCCAGCAGCATATTACCGGGACTAGACCCCTCCTACGAGCAGTACTTC.

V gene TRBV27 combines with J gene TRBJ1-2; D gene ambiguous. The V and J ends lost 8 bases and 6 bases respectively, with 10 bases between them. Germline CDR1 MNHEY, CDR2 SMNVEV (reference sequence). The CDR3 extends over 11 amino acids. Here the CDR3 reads CASGGSNGYTF. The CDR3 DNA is TGTGCCAGCGGAGGGTCGAATGGCTACACCTTC.

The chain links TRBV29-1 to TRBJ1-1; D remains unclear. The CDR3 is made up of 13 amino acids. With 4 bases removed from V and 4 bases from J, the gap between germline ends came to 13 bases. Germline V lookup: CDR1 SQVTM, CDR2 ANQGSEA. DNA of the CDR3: TGCAGCGTTGTCGGCAGGCTTGGCACTGAAGCTTTCTTT. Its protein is CSVVGRLGTEAFF. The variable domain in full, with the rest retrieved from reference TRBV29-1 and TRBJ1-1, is SAVISQKPSRDICQRGTSLTIQCQVDSQVTMMFWYRQQPGQSLTLIATANQGSEATYESGFVIDKFPISRPNLTFSTLTVSNMSPEDSSIYLCSVVGRLGTEAFFGQGTRLTVV.

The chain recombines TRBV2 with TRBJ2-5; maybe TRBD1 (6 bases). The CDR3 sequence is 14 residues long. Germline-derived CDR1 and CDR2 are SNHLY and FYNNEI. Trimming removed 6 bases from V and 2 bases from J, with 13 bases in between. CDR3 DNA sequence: TGTGCCAGCAGAAGAAGGGACACGCAAGAGACCCAGTACTTC. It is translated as CASRRRDTQETQYF.

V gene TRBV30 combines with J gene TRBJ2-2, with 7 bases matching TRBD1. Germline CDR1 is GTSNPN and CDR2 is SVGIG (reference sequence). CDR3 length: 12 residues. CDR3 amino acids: CVQTGLFGELFF. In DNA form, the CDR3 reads TGTGTACAGACAGGGCTTTTCGGGGAGCTGTTTTTT.

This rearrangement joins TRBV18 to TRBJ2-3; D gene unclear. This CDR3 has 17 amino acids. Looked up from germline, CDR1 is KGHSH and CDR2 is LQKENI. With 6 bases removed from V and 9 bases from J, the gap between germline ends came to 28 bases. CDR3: CASSYKSRSGLGETQYF. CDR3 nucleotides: TGTGCCAGCTCGTACAAGTCTCGCTCTGGCCTTGGCGAAACGCAGTATTTT. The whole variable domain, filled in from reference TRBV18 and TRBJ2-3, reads NAGVMQNPRHLVRRRGQEARLRCSPMKGHSHVYWYRQLPEEGLKFMVYLQKENIIDESGMPKERFSAEFPKEGPSILRIQQVVRGDSAAYFCASSYKSRSGLGETQYFGPGTRLTVL.

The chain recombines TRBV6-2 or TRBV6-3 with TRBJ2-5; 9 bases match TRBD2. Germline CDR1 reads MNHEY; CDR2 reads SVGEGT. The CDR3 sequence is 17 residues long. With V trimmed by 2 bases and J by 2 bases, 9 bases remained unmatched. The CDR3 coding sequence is TGTGCCAGCAGTTACCCACCCCGGGCGGGGGGGCAAGAGACCCAGTACTTC. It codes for CASSYPPRAGGQETQYF.

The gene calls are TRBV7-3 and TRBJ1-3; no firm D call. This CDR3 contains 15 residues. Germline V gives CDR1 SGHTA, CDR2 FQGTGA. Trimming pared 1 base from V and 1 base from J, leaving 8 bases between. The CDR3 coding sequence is TGTGCCAGCAGCTTAATAGGGTATTCTGGAAACACCATATATTTT. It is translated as CASSLIGYSGNTIYF.

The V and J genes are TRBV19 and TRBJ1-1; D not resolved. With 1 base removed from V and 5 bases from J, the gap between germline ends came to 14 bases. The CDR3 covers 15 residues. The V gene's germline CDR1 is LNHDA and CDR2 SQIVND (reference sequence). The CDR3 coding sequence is TGTGCCAGTAGTATAGGAGCCCTCGGGGAAACTGAAGCTTTCTTT. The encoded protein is CASSIGALGETEAFF.

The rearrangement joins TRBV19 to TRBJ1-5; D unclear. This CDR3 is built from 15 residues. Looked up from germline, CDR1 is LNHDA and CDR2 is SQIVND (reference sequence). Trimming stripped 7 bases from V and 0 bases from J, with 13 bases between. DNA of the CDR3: TGTGCCAGTAAGATGGGCTCTTATAGCAATCAGCCCCAGCATTTT. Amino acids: CASKMGSYSNQPQHF.

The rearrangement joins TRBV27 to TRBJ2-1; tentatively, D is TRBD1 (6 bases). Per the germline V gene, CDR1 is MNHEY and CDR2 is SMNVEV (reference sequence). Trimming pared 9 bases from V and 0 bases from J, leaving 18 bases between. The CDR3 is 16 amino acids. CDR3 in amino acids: CASQGPGQSSYNEQFF. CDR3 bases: TGTGCCAGTCAAGGCCCGGGACAAAGCTCCTACAATGAGCAGTTCTTC.

CDR3 in DNA: TGTGCCAGCTCTCAGGCCCACGGATCTATAAGGGGGAATGATGGCTACACCTTC. As protein: CASSQAHGSIRGNDGYTF. V and J are TRBV18 and TRBJ1-2, with D perhaps TRBD1 (6 bases). Trimming pared 6 bases from V and 6 bases from J, leaving 29 bases between. The CDR3 extends over 18 amino acids. Per germline, CDR1 KGHSH and CDR2 LQKENI.

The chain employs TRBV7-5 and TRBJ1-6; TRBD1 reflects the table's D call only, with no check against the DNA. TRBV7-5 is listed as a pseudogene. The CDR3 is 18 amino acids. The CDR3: CARRGNRGPDSYNSPLHF. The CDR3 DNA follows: TGTGCCAGAAGGGGCAACAGGGGGCCCGACTCCTATAATTCACCCCTCCACTTT.

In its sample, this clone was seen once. The CDR3 region is CASSEAGTPTYNEQFF. CDR3 nucleotide sequence: TGTGCCAGCAGTGAGGCGGGGACCCCAACCTACAATGAGCAGTTCTTC. The genes are TRBV6-1 and TRBJ2-1; D perhaps matches TRBD2 (6 bases). The CDR3 is 16 amino acids. With 3 bases removed from V and 2 bases from J, the gap between germline ends came to 14 bases. CDR1 and CDR2 (germline): MNHNS, SASEGT.

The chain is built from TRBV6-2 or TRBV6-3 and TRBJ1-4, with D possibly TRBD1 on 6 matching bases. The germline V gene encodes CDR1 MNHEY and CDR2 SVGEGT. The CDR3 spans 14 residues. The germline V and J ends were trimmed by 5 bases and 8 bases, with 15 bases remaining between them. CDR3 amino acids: CASSHRTEGEKLFF. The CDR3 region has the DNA TGTGCCAGCAGTCATCGGACAGAGGGAGAAAAACTGTTTTTT.